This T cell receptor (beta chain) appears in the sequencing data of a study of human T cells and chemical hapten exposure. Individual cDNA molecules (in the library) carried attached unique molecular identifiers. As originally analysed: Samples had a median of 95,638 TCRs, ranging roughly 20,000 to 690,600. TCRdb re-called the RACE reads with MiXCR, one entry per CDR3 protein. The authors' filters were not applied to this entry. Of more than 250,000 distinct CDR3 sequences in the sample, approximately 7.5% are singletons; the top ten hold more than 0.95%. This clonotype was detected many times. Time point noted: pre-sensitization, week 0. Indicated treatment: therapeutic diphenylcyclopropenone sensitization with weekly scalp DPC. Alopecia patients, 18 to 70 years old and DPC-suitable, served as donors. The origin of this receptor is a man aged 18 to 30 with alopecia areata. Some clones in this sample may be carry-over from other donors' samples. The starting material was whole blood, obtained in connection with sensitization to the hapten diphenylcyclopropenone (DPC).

CDR3 amino acids: CASSSLAFTDTQYF. The CDR3 DNA reads as TGTGCCAGCAGCTCTTTAGCGTTCACAGATACGCAGTATTTT. The chain recombines TRBV7-2 with TRBJ2-3; D possibly corresponds to TRBD2 (5 bases). The V and J ends lost 4 bases and 2 bases respectively, with 10 bases between them. The CDR3 is 14 residues long. Germline CDR1 reads SGHTA; CDR2 reads FQGNSA.